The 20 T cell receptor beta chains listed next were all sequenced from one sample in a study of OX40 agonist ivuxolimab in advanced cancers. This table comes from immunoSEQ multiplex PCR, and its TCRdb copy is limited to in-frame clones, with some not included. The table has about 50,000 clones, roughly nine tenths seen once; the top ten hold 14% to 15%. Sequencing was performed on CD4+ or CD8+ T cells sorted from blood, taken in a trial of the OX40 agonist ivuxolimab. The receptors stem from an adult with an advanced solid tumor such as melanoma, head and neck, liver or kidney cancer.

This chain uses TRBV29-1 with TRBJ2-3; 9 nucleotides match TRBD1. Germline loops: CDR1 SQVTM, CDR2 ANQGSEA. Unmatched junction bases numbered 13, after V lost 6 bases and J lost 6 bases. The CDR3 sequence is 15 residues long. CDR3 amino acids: CSVVLPGQGFDTQYF. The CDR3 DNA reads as TGCAGCGTGGTTCTACCGGGACAGGGATTTGATACGCAGTATTTT.

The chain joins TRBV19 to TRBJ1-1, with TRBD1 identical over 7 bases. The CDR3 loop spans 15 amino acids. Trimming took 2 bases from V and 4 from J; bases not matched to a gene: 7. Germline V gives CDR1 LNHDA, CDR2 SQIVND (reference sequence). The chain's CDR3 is CASSIMAGGTTEAFF. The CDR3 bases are TGTGCCAGTAGTATAATGGCAGGGGGTACCACTGAAGCTTTCTTT.

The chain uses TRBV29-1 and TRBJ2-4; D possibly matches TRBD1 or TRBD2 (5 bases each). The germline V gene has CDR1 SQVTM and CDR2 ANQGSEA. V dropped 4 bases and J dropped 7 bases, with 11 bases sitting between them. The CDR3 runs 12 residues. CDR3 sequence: CSVGIEGNIQYF. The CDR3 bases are TGCAGCGTTGGGATAGAGGGGAACATTCAGTACTTC.

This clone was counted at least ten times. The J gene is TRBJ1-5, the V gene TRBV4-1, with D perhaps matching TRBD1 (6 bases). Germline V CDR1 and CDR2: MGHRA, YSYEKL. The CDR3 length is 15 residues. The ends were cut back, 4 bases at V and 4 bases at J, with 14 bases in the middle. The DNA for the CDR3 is TGCGCCAGCAGCCCACAACAGGGTTCGAATCAGCCCCAGCATTTT. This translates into CASSPQQGSNQPQHF.

Written as DNA, the CDR3 is TGTGCCAGTAGTATCAGGGGGGCGAACACTGAAGCTTTCTTT. Protein product: CASSIRGANTEAFF. V gene TRBV19 combines with J gene TRBJ1-1; TRBD1 matches at 7 bases. Trimming took 3 bases from V and 1 from J; bases not matched to a gene: 2. The CDR3 length is 14 residues. Germline CDR1 and CDR2: LNHDA and SQIVND (reference sequence).

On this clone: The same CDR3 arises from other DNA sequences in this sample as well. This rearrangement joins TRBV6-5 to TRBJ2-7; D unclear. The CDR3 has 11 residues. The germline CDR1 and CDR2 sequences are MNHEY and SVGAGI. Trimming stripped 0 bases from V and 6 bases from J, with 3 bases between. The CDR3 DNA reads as TGTGCCAGCAGTTACTCGTCCGAGCAGTACTTC. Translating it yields CASSYSSEQYF.

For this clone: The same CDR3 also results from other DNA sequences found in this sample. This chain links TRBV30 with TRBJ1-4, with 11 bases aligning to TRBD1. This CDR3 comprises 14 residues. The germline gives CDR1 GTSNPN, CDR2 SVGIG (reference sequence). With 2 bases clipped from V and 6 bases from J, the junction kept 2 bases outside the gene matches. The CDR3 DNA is TGTGCCTGGAGTCTGGGACAGGGGGATGAAAAACTGTTTTTT. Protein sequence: CAWSLGQGDEKLFF.

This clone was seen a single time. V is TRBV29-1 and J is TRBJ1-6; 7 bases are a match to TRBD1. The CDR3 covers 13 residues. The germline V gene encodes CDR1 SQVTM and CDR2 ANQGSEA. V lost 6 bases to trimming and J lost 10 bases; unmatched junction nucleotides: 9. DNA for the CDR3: TGCAGCGTCTTGACAGGGACTGGCTCACCCCTCCACTTT. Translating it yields CSVLTGTGSPLHF.

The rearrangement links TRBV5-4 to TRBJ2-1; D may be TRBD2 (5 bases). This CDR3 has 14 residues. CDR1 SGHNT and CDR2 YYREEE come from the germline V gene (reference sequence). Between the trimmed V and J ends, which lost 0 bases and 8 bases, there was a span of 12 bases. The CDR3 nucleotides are TGTGCCAGCAGCTTGGCCGGAGGAGTAGATGAGCAGTTCTTC. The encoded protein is CASSLAGGVDEQFF. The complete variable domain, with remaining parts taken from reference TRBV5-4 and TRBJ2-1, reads ETGVTQSPTHLIKTRGQQVTLRCSSQSGHNTVSWYQQALGQGPQFIFQYYREEENGRGNFPPRFSGLQFPNYSSELNVNALELDDSALYLCASSLAGGVDEQFFGPGTRLTVL.

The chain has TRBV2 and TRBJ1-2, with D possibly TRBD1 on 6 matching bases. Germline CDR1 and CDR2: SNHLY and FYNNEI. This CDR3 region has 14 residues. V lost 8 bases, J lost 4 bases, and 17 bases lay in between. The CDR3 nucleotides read TGTGCCAGCGGGGAGGGGGGGACACGCTATGGCTACACCTTC. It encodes CASGEGGTRYGYTF.

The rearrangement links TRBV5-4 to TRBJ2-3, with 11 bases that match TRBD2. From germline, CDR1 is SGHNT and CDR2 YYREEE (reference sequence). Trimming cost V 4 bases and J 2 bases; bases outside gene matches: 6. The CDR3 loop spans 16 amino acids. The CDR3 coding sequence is TGTGCCAGCAGCCCTGGACTAGCGGGCCCCACAGATACGCAGTATTTT. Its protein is CASSPGLAGPTDTQYF.

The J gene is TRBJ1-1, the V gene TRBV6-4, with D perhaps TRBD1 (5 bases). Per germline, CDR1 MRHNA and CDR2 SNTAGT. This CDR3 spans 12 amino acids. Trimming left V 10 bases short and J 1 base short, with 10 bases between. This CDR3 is CATKGRNTEAFF. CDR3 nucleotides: TGTGCCACCAAGGGGAGGAACACTGAAGCTTTCTTT.

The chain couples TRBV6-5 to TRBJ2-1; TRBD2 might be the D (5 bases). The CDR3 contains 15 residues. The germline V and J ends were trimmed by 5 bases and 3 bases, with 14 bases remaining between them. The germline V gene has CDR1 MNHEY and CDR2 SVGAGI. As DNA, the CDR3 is TGTGCCAGCAGTGGGCAAGGTGGGAGCTACAATGAGCAGTTCTTC. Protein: CASSGQGGSYNEQFF.

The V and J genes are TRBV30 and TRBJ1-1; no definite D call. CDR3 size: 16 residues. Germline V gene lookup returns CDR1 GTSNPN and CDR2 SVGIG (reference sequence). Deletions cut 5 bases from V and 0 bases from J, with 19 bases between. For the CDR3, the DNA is TGTGCCTGGGGCTACAGCGTGAATCCGGTGAACACTGAAGCTTTCTTT. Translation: CAWGYSVNPVNTEAFF.

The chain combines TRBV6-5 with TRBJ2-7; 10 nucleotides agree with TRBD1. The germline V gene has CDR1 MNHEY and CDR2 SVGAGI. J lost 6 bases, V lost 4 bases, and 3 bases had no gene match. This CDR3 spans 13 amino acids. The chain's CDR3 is CASSSGTGVEQYF. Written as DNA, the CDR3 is TGTGCCAGCAGTTCCGGGACAGGGGTCGAGCAGTACTTC.

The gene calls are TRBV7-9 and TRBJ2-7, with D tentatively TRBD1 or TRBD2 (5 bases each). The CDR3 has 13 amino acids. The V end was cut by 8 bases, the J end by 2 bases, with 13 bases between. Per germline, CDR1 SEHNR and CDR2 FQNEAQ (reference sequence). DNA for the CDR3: TGTGCCAGCGTCCCGGGGACCACCTACGAGCAGTACTTC. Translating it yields CASVPGTTYEQYF.

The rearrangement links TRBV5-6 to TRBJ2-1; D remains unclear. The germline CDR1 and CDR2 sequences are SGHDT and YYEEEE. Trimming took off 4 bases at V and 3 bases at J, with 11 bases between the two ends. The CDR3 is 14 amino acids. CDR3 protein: CASSLGNGYNEQFF. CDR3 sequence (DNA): TGTGCCAGCAGCCTAGGGAACGGCTACAATGAGCAGTTCTTC. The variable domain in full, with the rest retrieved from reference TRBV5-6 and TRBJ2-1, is DAGVTQSPTHLIKTRGQQVTLRCSPKSGHDTVSWYQQALGQGPQFIFQYYEEEERQRGNFPDRFSGHQFPNYSSELNVNALLLGDSALYLCASSLGNGYNEQFFGPGTRLTVL.

The CDR3 is CASSSPVWAEIETTEAFF. DNA for the CDR3: TGTGCCAGCAGCTCCCCGGTTTGGGCGGAGATCGAGACCACTGAAGCTTTCTTT. This sequence joins TRBV11-2 and TRBJ1-1; D gene unclear. The CDR3 is made up of 18 amino acids. V was shortened by 4 bases and J by 4 bases, with 25 bases between the two germline ends. CDR1 is SGHAT, CDR2 FQNNGV, per germline.

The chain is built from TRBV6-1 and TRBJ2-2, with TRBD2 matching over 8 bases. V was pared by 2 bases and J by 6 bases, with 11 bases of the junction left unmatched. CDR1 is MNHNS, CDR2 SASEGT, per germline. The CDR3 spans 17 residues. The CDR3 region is CASSETIGGGQPGELFF. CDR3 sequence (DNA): TGTGCCAGCAGTGAAACGATAGGCGGGGGGCAGCCCGGGGAGCTGTTTTTT.

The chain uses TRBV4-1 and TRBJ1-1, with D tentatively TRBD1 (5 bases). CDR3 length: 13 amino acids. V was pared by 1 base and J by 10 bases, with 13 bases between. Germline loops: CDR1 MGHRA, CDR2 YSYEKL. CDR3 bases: TGCGCCAGCAGCCAAGGGCCAGGGCTCGGAGCTTTCTTT. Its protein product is CASSQGPGLGAFF.